What follows is one TCR beta chain and its context. This sample also contains other DNA sequences that code for the same CDR3. The source of the sample is a study of shared clonotypes between healthy human individuals. Produced via immunoSEQ multiplex PCR; TCRdb's table is partial and in-frame only. The data contain 550,000 to 850,000 clones, 74% of them singletons. V gave up 3 bases and J gave up 4 bases, with 11 bases separating them. The CDR3 is made up of 14 amino acids. Germline V gene data show CDR1 as SGHRS and CDR2 as YFSETQ. The sequenced sample was memory CD4+ T cells sorted from blood. Subset of the sample: CD45RA-negative fraction. The rearrangement links TRBV5-1 to TRBJ2-1; D is tentatively TRBD1 or TRBD2 (5 bases each). The origin of this receptor is a woman in her twenties or thirties in good health. The CDR3 coding sequence is TGCGCCAGCAGCTACGGGACGGAATACAATGAGCAGTTCTTC. Translating it yields CASSYGTEYNEQFF.